A single sample gave rise to the 19 T cell receptor beta chains below, sequenced in a study of cytomegalovirus exposure and HLA in healthy donors. With 60 Vbeta and 13 Jbeta primers, the PCR was carried out. The repertoire was sequenced with immunoSEQ multiplex PCR; TCRdb's copy has only in-frame clones and lacks some. The data contain 90,000 to 110,000 clones, around 86% of them singletons. Material for sequencing was PBMCs. These receptors originate from a woman in her thirties in good health and CMV-seronegative.

The chain employs TRBV28 and TRBJ2-1, with TRBD2 matching 13 bases. V was pared by 7 bases and J by 4 bases, with 7 bases of the junction left unmatched. CDR1 MDHEN and CDR2 SYDVKM come from the germline V gene. The CDR3 totals 16 residues. The CDR3 is CASTPLAGGVYNEQFF. Written as DNA, the CDR3 is TGTGCCAGCACCCCACTAGCGGGAGGGGTATACAATGAGCAGTTCTTC.

The chain employs TRBV5-6 and TRBJ1-2; unclear D gene. CDR1 is SGHDT, CDR2 YYEEEE, per germline. The CDR3 is 14 amino acids. With 1 base removed from V and 4 bases from J, the gap between germline ends came to 11 bases. CDR3 in amino acids: CASSLYTPSYGYTF. As DNA, the CDR3 is TGTGCCAGCAGCTTGTACACCCCCTCCTATGGCTACACCTTC.

This chain connects TRBV2 to TRBJ2-7; no definite D call. The CDR3 has 12 residues. V shed 6 bases and J shed 6 bases, with 12 bases lying between them. In germline, CDR1 is SNHLY, CDR2 FYNNEI. This CDR3 is CASSPYSAEQYF. CDR3 DNA: TGTGCCAGCAGCCCCTACAGTGCCGAGCAGTACTTC.

This rearrangement joins TRBV19 to TRBJ2-7; a possible D gene is TRBD2 (6 bases). The V end was cut by 6 bases, the J end by 3 bases, with 18 bases between. Germline CDR1 LNHDA, CDR2 SQIVND (reference sequence). The CDR3 consists of 15 residues. CDR3 protein: CASRESGFPFYEQYF. DNA for the CDR3: TGTGCCAGTAGAGAGAGCGGGTTCCCCTTCTACGAGCAGTACTTC.

The V and J genes are TRBV6-5 and TRBJ2-5; maybe TRBD2 (6 bases). The V end was cut by 5 bases, the J end by 5 bases, with 9 bases between. CDR3 length: 12 amino acids. Germline CDR1 reads MNHEY; CDR2 reads SVGAGI. The CDR3 sequence: CASSPGTETQYF. CDR3 bases: TGTGCCAGCAGTCCCGGGACTGAGACCCAGTACTTC.

The chain's CDR3 is CASSLDGTGGTNEKLFF. CDR3 nucleotide sequence: TGCGCCAGCAGCTTGGATGGGACAGGGGGTACTAATGAAAAACTGTTTTTT. The V call is TRBV5-1, the J call TRBJ1-4, with TRBD1 matching 11 bases. CDR1 is SGHRS and CDR2 is YFSETQ in the germline V gene. V was pared by 0 bases and J by 2 bases, with 3 bases of the junction left unmatched. The CDR3 is 17 residues long.

The chain combines TRBV12-1 with TRBJ2-5; the listed D gene, TRBD1, was not tested against the DNA. The J call is doubtful: the DNA matches TRBJ2-7 better. TRBV12-1 is annotated as a pseudogene. This CDR3 has 18 residues. CDR3 protein: CASSPRGPGQGSPYEQYF. The CDR3 DNA sequence: TGTGCCAGCAGCCCCCGTGGTCCCGGACAGGGGTCCCCCTACGAGCAGTACTTC.

DNA for the CDR3: TGTGCCAGCAGTCTAGCGGGAGCCTACGAGCAGTACTTC. Its protein is CASSLAGAYEQYF. The chain couples TRBV7-8 to TRBJ2-7; the match to TRBD2 covers 10 bases. Germline CDR1 reads SGHVS; CDR2 reads FQNEAQ. V trimming: 6 bases; J trimming: 2 bases; junction bases outside the gene matches: 1. The CDR3 extends over 13 amino acids.

The chain recombines TRBV29-1 with TRBJ2-1, with D possibly matching TRBD1 (6 bases). This CDR3 has 13 residues. CDR1 and CDR2 from the germline V gene are SQVTM and ANQGSEA. Trimming took 4 bases from V and 8 from J, leaving 15 bases between them. The CDR3 spells CSVGGDRRYEQFF. The DNA for the CDR3 is TGCAGCGTTGGGGGAGACAGGCGATATGAGCAGTTCTTC.

Concerning this clone: The sample contains more than one DNA sequence encoding this CDR3. The V and J genes are TRBV19 and TRBJ1-5, with D possibly TRBD1 on 5 matching bases. The V and J ends lost 0 bases and 2 bases respectively, with 8 bases between them. Germline assignment: CDR1 LNHDA and CDR2 SQIVND (reference sequence). The CDR3 totals 15 residues. The DNA of the CDR3 is TGTGCCAGTAGTATAGACAGGGAAGGCAATCAGCCCCAGCATTTT. Translation: CASSIDREGNQPQHF.

The chain carries TRBV2 and TRBJ2-1; a possible D gene is TRBD2 (5 bases). The V and J ends lost 8 bases and 10 bases respectively, with 24 bases between them. This CDR3 spans 15 amino acids. CDR1 and CDR2 from the germline V gene are SNHLY and FYNNEI. The DNA for the CDR3 is TGTGCCAGCGTCCCCGGGAATCCTATTATGGGCGAGCAGTTCTTC. Its translation is CASVPGNPIMGEQFF.

The chain links TRBV7-2 to TRBJ2-7; perhaps TRBD2 as D (6 bases). V was pared by 2 bases and J by 5 bases, with 10 bases between. CDR3 length equals 13 residues. Germline-derived CDR1 and CDR2 are SGHTA and FQGNSA. CDR3 coding DNA: TGTGCCAGCAGCTTAAGGGCGGGGCACGAGCAGTACTTC. Protein sequence: CASSLRAGHEQYF.

The chain links TRBV5-1 to TRBJ2-1, with 7 bases that match TRBD1. The CDR3 length is 15 residues. J gave up 4 bases and V 1 base, and 5 bases lay outside the gene matches. Germline V gene sequence: CDR1 SGHRS, CDR2 YFSETQ. In nucleotides, the CDR3 is TGCGCCAGCAGCTTGACAGGGACAGATTACAATGAGCAGTTCTTC. Translating it yields CASSLTGTDYNEQFF. Full variable domain (rest looked up from reference TRBV5-1 and TRBJ2-1): KAGVTQTPRYLIKTRGQQVTLSCSPISGHRSVSWYQQTPGQGLQFLFEYFSETQRNKGNFPGRFSGRQFSNSRSEMNVSTLELGDSALYLCASSLTGTDYNEQFFGPGTRLTVL.

The V and J genes are TRBV4-3 and TRBJ2-5; D is unclear. The J call may be incorrect, as the DNA end agrees better with TRBJ2-7. Germline V gene lookup returns CDR1 LGHNA and CDR2 YSLEER. The CDR3 is 18 residues long. In nucleotides, the CDR3 is TGCGCCAGCAGCCAAGATCCGGCTAGTACGTCTGGCCCCTACGAGCAGTACTTC. Translated, it gives CASSQDPASTSGPYEQYF.

V is TRBV29-1 and J is TRBJ2-1; 10 bases are shared with TRBD2. Looked up from germline, CDR1 is SQVTM and CDR2 is ANQGSEA. J gave up 9 bases and V 4 bases, and 15 bases lay outside the gene matches. This CDR3 comprises 16 residues. Here the CDR3 DNA reads TGCAGCGTTGGGCCAGGGCTAGCGGGAGTGGGAGGTGAGCAGTTCTTC. It specifies CSVGPGLAGVGGEQFF.

V usage is TRBV6-1 and J usage is TRBJ2-5, with a possible D match to TRBD2 (5 bases). This CDR3 comprises 14 residues. V was pared by 8 bases and J by 11 bases, with 24 bases between. Germline CDR1 MNHNS, CDR2 SASEGT. CDR3 residues: CASQKWDEWWEQYF. The CDR3 coding sequence is TGTGCCAGCCAAAAATGGGATGAGTGGTGGGAGCAGTACTTC.

This chain joins TRBV29-1 and TRBJ2-7; TRBD2 agrees at 9 bases. Per the germline V gene, CDR1 is SQVTM and CDR2 is ANQGSEA. This CDR3 contains 13 residues. V trimming: 4 bases; J trimming: 3 bases; junction bases outside the gene matches: 4. The CDR3 bases are TGCAGCGTTGTGGGCGGGAGGGACTACGAGCAGTACTTC. Translating it yields CSVVGGRDYEQYF.

The rearrangement joins TRBV6-6 to TRBJ2-3, with 7 bases matching TRBD2. This CDR3 is built from 15 residues. Germline CDR1 MNHNY, CDR2 SVGAGI (reference sequence). The J segment lost 1 base and the V segment lost 7 bases, leaving 8 bases of the junction unmatched. The CDR3: CASTRPAGGTDTQYF. The CDR3 DNA reads TGTGCCAGCACCAGACCCGCGGGGGGCACAGATACGCAGTATTTT.

This sequence joins TRBV7-9 and TRBJ1-2, with 7 nucleotides matching TRBD1. J gave up 8 bases and V 2 bases, and 8 bases lay outside the gene matches. The CDR3 has 14 amino acids. Germline CDR1 SEHNR, CDR2 FQNEAQ (reference sequence). The CDR3 sequence is CASSLSEGAIGYTF. For the CDR3, the DNA is TGTGCCAGCAGCTTATCAGAGGGGGCGATCGGCTACACCTTC.